Listed below are T cell receptor beta chains from one sample, sequenced in a study of blood T cell repertoires in COVID-19. Clones were read by immunoSEQ multiplex PCR, and TCRdb kept only the in-frame ones, dropping some. Of 100,000 to 150,000 clones detected, approximately 82% appear once; the ten largest clones hold about 5.5%. Sequenced: peripheral blood. These receptors were taken from an elderly man with active or convalescent COVID-19. Both conserved end residues are part of each CDR3. A D gene is named only where the DNA matches it firmly. The size entry is marked missing in some rows and otherwise reads once, few, many or a size class.

v_gene,abundance,d_gene,j_gene,CDR3nt,CDR3aa
TRBV5-1,.,.,TRBJ2-2,TGCGCCAGCAGCTTCGGGGACGGGGAGCTGTTTTTT,CASSFGDGELFF
TRBV29-1,.,.,TRBJ1-1,TGCAGCGTTGACAGGTACGGGGCTGAAGCTTTCTTT,CSVDRYGAEAFF
TRBV29-1,.,TRBD1,TRBJ1-1,TGCAGCGTTGATTCGGGGACAGGTAAAGCTTTCTTT,CSVDSGTGKAFF
TRBV14,.,.,TRBJ1-6,TGTGCCAGCAGCCCGCCAGGGTCCTATAATTCACCCCTCCACTTT,CASSPPGSYNSPLHF
TRBV2,.,TRBD2,TRBJ2-5,TGTGCCAGCAGATCCGAACAGACTAGCGGGGTAGAGACCCAGTACTTC,CASRSEQTSGVETQYF
TRBV12-3/TRBV12-4,.,TRBD1,TRBJ1-1,TGTGCCAGCAGCATGACAGGGGGGACGACTTTCTTT,CASSMTGGTTFF
TRBV27,.,TRBD1,TRBJ2-3,TGTGCCAGCAGTTTAAAAGACAGGGGCGCAGATACGCAGTATTTT,CASSLKDRGADTQYF
TRBV7-2,.,.,TRBJ1-4,TGTGCCAGCAGCTTAGATGGCGGGCGGGATGAAAAACTGTTTTTT,CASSLDGGRDEKLFF
TRBV25-1,.,.,TRBJ1-2,TGTGCCAGCAGTGATAGGCAGCGAAATGGCTACACCTTC,CASSDRQRNGYTF
TRBV9,.,TRBD2,TRBJ2-3,TGTGCCAGCAGCGTAGACCGGGGGGGCACAGATACGCAGTATTTT,CASSVDRGGTDTQYF
TRBV4-1,.,.,TRBJ2-5,TGCGCCAGCAGCCGGGACTCACGGGAGACCCAGTACTTC,CASSRDSRETQYF
TRBV27,.,TRBD2,TRBJ2-1,TGTGCCAGCAGCCTCTTTGCGACTAGCGGGGGACCCAATGAGCAGTTCTTC,CASSLFATSGGPNEQFF
TRBV27,.,.,TRBJ1-5,TGTGCCAGCAGTTTAGGAGGGTTTAGCAATCAGCCCCAGCATTTT,CASSLGGFSNQPQHF
TRBV7-2,once,.,TRBJ2-7,TGTGCCAGCAGCTTAGGAAGAGCTCCCGGGGGCTACGAGCAGTACTTC,CASSLGRAPGGYEQYF
TRBV7-2,.,.,TRBJ1-4,TGTGCCAGCAGCTTAGACAGTGAAAAACTGTTTTTT,CASSLDSEKLFF
TRBV6-5,few,.,TRBJ1-1,TGTGCCAGCAACATTAGAGGGGGGAACACTGAAGCTTTCTTT,CASNIRGGNTEAFF
TRBV3-1/TRBV3-2,few,.,TRBJ1-5,TGTGCCAGCAGCCAGAATACAGATCAGCCCCAGCATTTT,CASSQNTDQPQHF
TRBV6-5,.,.,TRBJ1-2,TGTGCCAGCATGAGTGGGCTCAGTGGCTACACCTTC,CASMSGLSGYTF